Below are 22 T cell receptor beta chains sequenced from a single sample in a study of blood T cell repertoires in COVID-19 (TCRdb year 2020). The library relied on the immunoSEQ multiplex PCR assay. Imported from immuneACCESS, the table was reduced by TCRdb to in-frame sequences with V and J called. These copies leave out some clones; in studies compared against another copy, an unresolved V gene accounts for under half, and the cause of the remainder is not known. For this sample the table gives tens of thousands of clones, of which under 90% were detected only once. The ten largest clones capture about 5.5% of the sample. Sequencing was performed on peripheral blood. The source is a man in his fifties or sixties with COVID-19, enrolled during active disease.

The chain combines TRBV6-6 with TRBJ1-2, with 7 bases identical to TRBD1. The CDR3 is made up of 13 amino acids. Germline V CDR1 and CDR2: MNHNY, SVGAGI (reference sequence). Germline trimming cut 2 bases from V and 5 bases from J; bases unmatched to any gene: 2. The CDR3 spells CASSYEGAYGYTF. The CDR3 nucleotides read TGTGCCAGCAGTTACGAGGGGGCTTATGGCTACACCTTC.

CDR3 DNA sequence: TGTGCCAGCAGCCCCTTACAGGGGGCGAAAGGAAACACCATATATTTT. Protein: CASSPLQGAKGNTIYF. V is TRBV11-3 and J is TRBJ1-3; TRBD1 agrees at 9 bases. Germline CDR1 reads SGHNT; CDR2 reads YENEEA. Trimming took 5 bases from V and 4 from J; bases not matched to a gene: 9. This CDR3 region has 16 residues.

The J gene is TRBJ2-2, the V gene TRBV5-5; D might be TRBD1 (7 bases). Germline CDR1 reads SGHKS; CDR2 reads YYEKEE (reference sequence). This CDR3 region has 15 residues. The V end was cut by 4 bases, the J end by 1 base, with 11 bases between. The CDR3 sequence is CASSPQGGNTGELFF. CDR3 in DNA: TGTGCCAGCAGCCCGCAGGGGGGGAACACCGGGGAGCTGTTTTTT. Together with reference TRBV5-5 and TRBJ2-2, the CDR3 gives the full variable domain: DAGVTQSPTHLIKTRGQQVTLRCSPISGHKSVSWYQQVLGQGPQFIFQYYEKEERGRGNFPDRFSARQFPNYSSELNVNALLLGDSALYLCASSPQGGNTGELFFGEGSRLTVL.

V gene TRBV12-3 or TRBV12-4 combines with J gene TRBJ2-7; D may be TRBD2 (6 bases). The CDR3 is 12 residues long. Trimming pared 3 bases from V and 6 bases from J, leaving 9 bases between. The CDR3 bases are TGTGCCAGCAGTTTTTCCGGGGGCGAGCAGTACTTC. Amino acids: CASSFSGGEQYF.

The rearrangement joins TRBV28 to TRBJ1-2, with 8 bases that match TRBD1. Losses at the gene ends were 5 bases for V and 9 bases for J; bases not matched to a gene: 5. The CDR3 totals 12 residues. Germline V gene data show CDR1 as MDHEN and CDR2 as SYDVKM. The CDR3 spells CASSVRQGSYTF. The CDR3 DNA is TGTGCCAGCAGTGTCCGACAGGGGAGCTACACCTTC.

V and J are TRBV11-1 and TRBJ2-5, with D possibly TRBD1 on 7 matching bases. Germline CDR1 SGHAT, CDR2 FQDESV (reference sequence). This CDR3 has 14 amino acids. The V end was cut by 5 bases, the J end by 4 bases, with 14 bases between. The CDR3 loop is CASSVHRGGETQYF. The CDR3 DNA is TGTGCCAGCAGCGTTCACAGGGGAGGAGAGACCCAGTACTTC.

The chain joins TRBV4-1 to TRBJ2-5; 10 bases agree with TRBD1. Germline CDR1 reads MGHRA; CDR2 reads YSYEKL. The CDR3 totals 17 residues. V was clipped by 0 bases and J by 3 bases; unmatched bases: 7. As DNA, the CDR3 is TGCGCCAGCAGCCAAGAGACCGGGACAGGGGAGGAAGAGACCCAGTACTTC. Protein: CASSQETGTGEEETQYF.

In DNA, the CDR3 is TGTGCTACAAAAAGGAGGGGGAACACTGAAGCTTTCTTT. This sequence encodes CATKRRGNTEAFF. The chain links TRBV12-5 to TRBJ1-1; a weak D match, TRBD1 (5 bases). V shed 10 bases and J shed 1 base, with 13 bases lying between them. The CDR3 has 13 amino acids. Looked up from germline, CDR1 is LGHNT and CDR2 is FRNRAP.

The genes are TRBV5-4 and TRBJ2-1; TRBD2 is a possible D gene (6 bases). V was cut by 2 bases and J by 0 bases, with 9 bases left in between. This CDR3 region has 15 residues. Germline V gene lookup returns CDR1 SGHNT and CDR2 YYREEE (reference sequence). In DNA, the CDR3 is TGTGCCAGCAGCTTCGCCGGGAGCTCCTACAATGAGCAGTTCTTC. Encoded protein: CASSFAGSSYNEQFF.

The V gene is TRBV19, the J gene TRBJ1-5; TRBD1 matches 10 bases. The V gene's germline CDR1 is LNHDA and CDR2 SQIVND (reference sequence). This CDR3 comprises 13 residues. J lost 11 bases, V lost 8 bases, and 9 bases had no gene match. CDR3 region: CASAGDRGVTQHF. The CDR3 DNA reads as TGTGCCAGTGCTGGGGACAGGGGAGTGACCCAGCATTTT.

The chain links TRBV21-1 to TRBJ2-1; the table's D call, TRBD1, has no DNA check behind it. TRBV21-1 is a documented pseudogene. The CDR3 covers 12 residues. The CDR3 DNA is TGTGCCAGCAAAGGGGTCTACAATGAGCAGTTCTTC. Amino acid sequence: CASKGVYNEQFF.

This clone was counted only a few times. J is TRBJ1-6 and V is TRBV29-1; weak D call: TRBD1 (5 bases). The length of the CDR3 is 14 residues. Germline V CDR1 and CDR2: SQVTM, ANQGSEA. The V end lost 4 bases, the J end lost 6 bases, and 13 bases lay between the germline ends. Here the CDR3 reads CSVGGGESNSPLHF. The CDR3 DNA reads as TGCAGCGTTGGGGGAGGGGAGAGTAATTCACCCCTCCACTTT.

Concerning this clone: At one end, the junction sequence differs from germline, possibly due to a read error. The chain couples TRBV20-1 to TRBJ2-7; a weak D match, TRBD2 (5 bases). Germline CDR1 reads DFQATT; CDR2 reads SNEGSKA (reference sequence). This CDR3 is 12 amino acids long. CDR3 region: CSASLGDYEQDF. Written as DNA, the CDR3 is TGCAGTGCTAGTCTCGGAGACTACGAGCAAGACTTC.

The gene calls are TRBV5-1 and TRBJ1-4; D uncertain. The CDR3 loop spans 16 amino acids. The germline V gene has CDR1 SGHRS and CDR2 YFSETQ. V dropped 1 base and J dropped 8 bases, with 18 bases sitting between them. CDR3 nucleotide sequence: TGCGCCAGCAGCTTGACCGGGGTCGACGGGAAGGAAAAACTGTTTTTT. It translates to CASSLTGVDGKEKLFF.

This chain links TRBV5-1 with TRBJ2-3; D perhaps matches TRBD1 (6 bases). The V end was cut by 4 bases, the J end by 0 bases, with 9 bases between. Germline values: CDR1 SGHRS, CDR2 YFSETQ. CDR3 length: 14 amino acids. In DNA, the CDR3 is TGCGCCAGCAGCACTGGACAGAGCACAGATACGCAGTATTTT. Encoded protein: CASSTGQSTDTQYF.

J is TRBJ2-3 and V is TRBV5-1; 8 bases agree with TRBD2. Germline V gives CDR1 SGHRS, CDR2 YFSETQ. CDR3 length equals 15 residues. The V segment lost 4 bases and the J segment 3 bases; nucleotides outside the gene matches: 7. Written as DNA, the CDR3 is TGCGCCAGCAGCGCCCGGGGACTAGAAACAGATACGCAGTATTTT. It encodes CASSARGLETDTQYF.

This rearrangement joins TRBV3-1 (or the pseudogene TRBV3-2) to TRBJ2-2, with TRBD1 identical over 10 bases. This CDR3 has 15 amino acids. Unmatched junction bases numbered 6, after V lost 2 bases and J lost 9 bases. Looked up from germline, CDR1 is LGHDT and CDR2 is YNNKEL (reference sequence). The CDR3 nucleotides read TGTGCCAGCAGCCAACCGGGACAGGGGCGATGGGAGCTGTTTTTT. As protein: CASSQPGQGRWELFF.

A remark on this clone: The sample contains more than one DNA sequence encoding this CDR3. The rearrangement links TRBV2 to TRBJ1-5, with D perhaps TRBD1 (5 bases). Trimming removed 6 bases from V and 2 bases from J, with 8 bases in between. The germline V gene encodes CDR1 SNHLY and CDR2 FYNNEI. The CDR3 covers 13 residues. CDR3 amino acids: CASSGGGNQPQHF. CDR3 sequence (DNA): TGTGCCAGCAGCGGGGGGGGCAATCAGCCCCAGCATTTT.

The J gene is TRBJ2-1, the V gene TRBV4-2, with 12 bases aligning to TRBD2. This CDR3 comprises 17 residues. Losses at the gene ends were 3 bases for V and 4 bases for J; bases not matched to a gene: 7. CDR1 LGHNA and CDR2 YNFKEQ come from the germline V gene. CDR3 sequence: CASSQTSGSLYYNEQFF. CDR3 nucleotide sequence: TGTGCCAGCAGCCAGACTAGCGGGAGTTTGTATTACAATGAGCAGTTCTTC.

This chain uses TRBV4-2 with TRBJ2-2, with D possibly being TRBD1 (5 bases). Trimming stripped 0 bases from V and 3 bases from J, with 11 bases between. This CDR3 has 16 residues. Germline CDR1 is LGHNA and CDR2 is YNFKEQ. The CDR3 nucleotides read TGTGCCAGCAGCCAAGAGTGGCAGGGCGACACCGGGGAGCTGTTTTTT. Translated, it gives CASSQEWQGDTGELFF.

The V gene is TRBV2, the J gene TRBJ2-5, with D possibly matching TRBD2 (5 bases). V was cut by 7 bases and J by 1 base, with 13 bases left in between. The germline V gene has CDR1 SNHLY and CDR2 FYNNEI. The CDR3 length is 14 residues. The CDR3 DNA sequence: TGTGCCAGCACCGAATCGAGGGCCCAAGAGACCCAGTACTTC. Translated, it gives CASTESRAQETQYF.

The gene calls are TRBV6-2 or TRBV6-3 and TRBJ2-2; D might be TRBD1 (6 bases). This CDR3 has 15 amino acids. The germline V gene encodes CDR1 MNHEY and CDR2 SVGEGT. Trimming removed 4 bases from V and 0 bases from J, with 9 bases in between. CDR3 protein: CASSLQGSNTGELFF. The CDR3 DNA reads TGTGCCAGCAGTTTACAGGGATCGAACACCGGGGAGCTGTTTTTT.